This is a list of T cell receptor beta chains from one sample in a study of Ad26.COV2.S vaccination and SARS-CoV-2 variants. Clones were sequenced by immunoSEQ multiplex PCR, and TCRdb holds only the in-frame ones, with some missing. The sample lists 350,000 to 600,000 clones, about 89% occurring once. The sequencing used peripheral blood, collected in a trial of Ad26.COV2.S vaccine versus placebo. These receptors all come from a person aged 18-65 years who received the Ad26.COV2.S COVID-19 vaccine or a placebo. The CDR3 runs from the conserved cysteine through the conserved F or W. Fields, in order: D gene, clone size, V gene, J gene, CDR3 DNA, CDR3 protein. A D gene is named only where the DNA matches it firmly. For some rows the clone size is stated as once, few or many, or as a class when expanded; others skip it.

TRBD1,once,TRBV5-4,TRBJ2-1,TGTGCCAGCAGCTATCGCGTAACAGGGGGTTCCTCCTACAATGAGCAGTTCTTC,CASSYRVTGGSSYNEQFF
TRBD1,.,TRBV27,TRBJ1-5,TGTGCCAGCAGTCCTCGACAGGGGGGAAACAATCAGCCCCAGCATTTT,CASSPRQGGNNQPQHF
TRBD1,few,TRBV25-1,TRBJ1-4,TGTGCCAGCAGTGAAGGGACAGCAGAAAGTGAAAAACTGTTTTTT,CASSEGTAESEKLFF
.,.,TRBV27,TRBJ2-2,TGTGCCAGCAGCCACAGGCGGGCAGGGGCCTTGTCCGGGGAGCTGTTTTTT,CASSHRRAGALSGELFF
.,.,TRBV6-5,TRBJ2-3,TGTGCCAGCAGTAGGACCTTTTCCAGCACAGATACGCAGTATTTT,CASSRTFSSTDTQYF
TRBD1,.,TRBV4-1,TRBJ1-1,TGCGCCAGCAGCCAGATCTCACAGGGGCGCAACACTGAAGCTTTCTTT,CASSQISQGRNTEAFF
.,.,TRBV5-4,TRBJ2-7,TGTGCCAGCAGCTTCAGGGGACTTGGCGAGCAGTACTTC,CASSFRGLGEQYF
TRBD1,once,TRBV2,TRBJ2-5,TGTGCCAGCTCAGGACAGGGGGCGCATGAGACCCAGTACTTC,CASSGQGAHETQYF
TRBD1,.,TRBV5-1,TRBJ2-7,TGCGCCAGCAAGACTGGCTGGCCCGGGACAGGGGTCTACGAGCAGTACTTC,CASKTGWPGTGVYEQYF
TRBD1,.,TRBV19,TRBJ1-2,TGTGCCAGTAATCCGGACAGGGGGCTAATCGGCTACACCTTC,CASNPDRGLIGYTF
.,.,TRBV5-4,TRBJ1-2,TGTGCCAGCAGCTTGGTAAAGGAAAGCGGGGGCGGCTACACCTTC,CASSLVKESGGGYTF
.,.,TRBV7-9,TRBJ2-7,TGTGCCAGCAGCTTACAGGGCTACGAGCAGTACTTC,CASSLQGYEQYF
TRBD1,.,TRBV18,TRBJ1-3,TGTGCCAGCTCACCCACATCCGGGACAGGATCTGGAAACACCATATATTTT,CASSPTSGTGSGNTIYF
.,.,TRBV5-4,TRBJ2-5,TGTGCCAGCAGCCCCGGGGGGCAGGGTGGGACGGAGACCCAGTACTTC,CASSPGGQGGTETQYF
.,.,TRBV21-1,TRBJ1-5,TGTGCCAGCAGCCACCGTCGGGGGACAGTCGCTCGACAGCCCCAGCATTTT,CASSHRRGTVARQPQHF